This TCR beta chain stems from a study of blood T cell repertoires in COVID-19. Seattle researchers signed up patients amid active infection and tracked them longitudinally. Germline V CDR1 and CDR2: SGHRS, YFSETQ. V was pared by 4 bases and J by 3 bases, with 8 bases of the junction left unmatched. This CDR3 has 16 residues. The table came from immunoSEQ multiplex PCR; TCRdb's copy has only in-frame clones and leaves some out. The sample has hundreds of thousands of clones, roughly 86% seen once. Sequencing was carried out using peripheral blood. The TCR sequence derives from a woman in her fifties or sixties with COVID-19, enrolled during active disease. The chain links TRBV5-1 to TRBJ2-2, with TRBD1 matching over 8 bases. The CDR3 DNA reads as TGCGCCAGCAGCCGTATCGGGACAGGACACACCGGGGAGCTGTTTTTT. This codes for CASSRIGTGHTGELFF. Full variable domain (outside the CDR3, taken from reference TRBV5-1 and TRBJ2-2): KAGVTQTPRYLIKTRGQQVTLSCSPISGHRSVSWYQQTPGQGLQFLFEYFSETQRNKGNFPGRFSGRQFSNSRSEMNVSTLELGDSALYLCASSRIGTGHTGELFFGEGSRLTVL.